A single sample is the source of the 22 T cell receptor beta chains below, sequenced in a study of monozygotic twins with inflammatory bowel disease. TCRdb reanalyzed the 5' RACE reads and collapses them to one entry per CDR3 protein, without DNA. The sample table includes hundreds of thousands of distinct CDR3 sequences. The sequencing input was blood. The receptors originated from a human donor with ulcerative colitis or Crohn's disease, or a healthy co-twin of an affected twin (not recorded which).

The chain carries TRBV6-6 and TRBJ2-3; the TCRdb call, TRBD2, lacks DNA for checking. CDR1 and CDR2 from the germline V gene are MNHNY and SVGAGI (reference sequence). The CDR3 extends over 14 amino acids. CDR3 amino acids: CASKQGGSTDTQYF.

The CDR3 here is CSAGAGLRPWNEQFF. The chain joins TRBV20-1 to TRBJ2-1; TCRdb reports TRBD2, a call that lacks DNA to check it against. Germline loops: CDR1 DFQATT, CDR2 SNEGSKA (reference sequence). This CDR3 region has 15 residues.

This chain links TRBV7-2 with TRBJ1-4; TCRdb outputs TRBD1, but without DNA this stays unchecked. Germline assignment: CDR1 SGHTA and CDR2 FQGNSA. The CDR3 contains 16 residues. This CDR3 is CASSFSGTGINEKLFF. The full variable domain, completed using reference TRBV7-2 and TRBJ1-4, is GAGVSQSPSNKVTEKGKDVELRCDPISGHTALYWYRQSLGQGLEFLIYFQGNSAPDKSGLPSDRFSAERTGGSVSTLTIQRTQQEDSAVYLCASSFSGTGINEKLFFGSGTQLSVL.

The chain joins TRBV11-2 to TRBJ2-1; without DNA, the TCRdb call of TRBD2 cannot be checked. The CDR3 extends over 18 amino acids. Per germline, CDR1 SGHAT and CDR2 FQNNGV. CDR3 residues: CASSPRPRREALYNEQFF.

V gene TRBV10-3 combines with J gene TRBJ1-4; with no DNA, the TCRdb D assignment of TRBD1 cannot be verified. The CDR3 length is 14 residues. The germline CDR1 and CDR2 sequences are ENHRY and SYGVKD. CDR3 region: CAISQGAGNEKLFF.

The CDR3 loop reads CASSYGTGGGTEAFF. The V call is TRBV7-6, the J call TRBJ1-1; TCRdb gives TRBD1 as the D gene, but with no DNA this cannot be confirmed. Germline CDR1 and CDR2: SGHVS and FNYEAQ. CDR3 length: 15 amino acids. Complete variable domain (other parts from reference TRBV7-6 and TRBJ1-1): GAGVSQSPRYKVTKRGQDVALRCDPISGHVSLYWYRQALGQGPEFLTYFNYEAQQDKSGLPNDRFSAERPEGSISTLTIQRTEQRDSAMYRCASSYGTGGGTEAFFGQGTRLTVV.

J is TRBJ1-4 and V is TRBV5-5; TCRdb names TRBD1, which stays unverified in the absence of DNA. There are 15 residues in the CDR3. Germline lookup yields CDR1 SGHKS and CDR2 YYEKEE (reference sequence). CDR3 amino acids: CASSAGQGYNEKLFF.

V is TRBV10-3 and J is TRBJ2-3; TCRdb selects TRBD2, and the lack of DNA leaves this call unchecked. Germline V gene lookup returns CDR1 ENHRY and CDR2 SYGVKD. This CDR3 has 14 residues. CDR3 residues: CAITASGKEDTQYF.

The CDR3 sequence: CASSARGTDEAFF. The V gene is TRBV9, the J gene TRBJ1-1; the TRBD1 assignment by TCRdb is unverifiable without DNA. Germline CDR1 and CDR2: SGDLS and YYNGEE. This CDR3 has 13 amino acids.

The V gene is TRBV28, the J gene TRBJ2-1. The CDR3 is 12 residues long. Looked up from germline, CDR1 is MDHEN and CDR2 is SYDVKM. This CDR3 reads CASSGVYNEQFF.

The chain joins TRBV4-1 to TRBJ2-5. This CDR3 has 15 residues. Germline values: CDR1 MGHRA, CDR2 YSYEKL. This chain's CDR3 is CASSQDVEFQETQYF.

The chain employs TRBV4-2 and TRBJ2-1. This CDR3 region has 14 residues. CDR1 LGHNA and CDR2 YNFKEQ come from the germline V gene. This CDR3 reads CASSLLGLANEQFF.

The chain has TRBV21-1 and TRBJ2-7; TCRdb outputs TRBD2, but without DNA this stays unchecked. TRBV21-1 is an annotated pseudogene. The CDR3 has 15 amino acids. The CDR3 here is CASSSTSGCTYEQYF.

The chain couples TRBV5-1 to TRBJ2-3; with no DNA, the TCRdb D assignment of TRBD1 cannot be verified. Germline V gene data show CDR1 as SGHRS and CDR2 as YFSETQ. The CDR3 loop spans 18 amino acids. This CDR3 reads CASSLARGQYKSTDTQYF. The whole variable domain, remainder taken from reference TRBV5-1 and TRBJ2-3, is KAGVTQTPRYLIKTRGQQVTLSCSPISGHRSVSWYQQTPGQGLQFLFEYFSETQRNKGNFPGRFSGRQFSNSRSEMNVSTLELGDSALYLCASSLARGQYKSTDTQYFGPGTRLTVL.

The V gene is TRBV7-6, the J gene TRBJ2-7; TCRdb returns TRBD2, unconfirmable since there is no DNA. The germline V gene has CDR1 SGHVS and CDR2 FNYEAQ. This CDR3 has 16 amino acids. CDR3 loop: CASSLAGGLWADEQYF.

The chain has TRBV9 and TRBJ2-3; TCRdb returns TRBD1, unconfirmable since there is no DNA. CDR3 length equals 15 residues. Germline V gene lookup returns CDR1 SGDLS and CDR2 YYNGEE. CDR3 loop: CASSVRQGVLDTQYF.

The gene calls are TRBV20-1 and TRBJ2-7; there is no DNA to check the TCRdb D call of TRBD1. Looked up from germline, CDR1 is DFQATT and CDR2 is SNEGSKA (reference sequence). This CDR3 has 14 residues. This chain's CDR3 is CSAPDREKPYEQYF.

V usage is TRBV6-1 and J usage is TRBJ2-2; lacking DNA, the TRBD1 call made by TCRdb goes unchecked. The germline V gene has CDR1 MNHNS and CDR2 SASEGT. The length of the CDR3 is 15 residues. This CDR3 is CASSNGQGYTGELFF.

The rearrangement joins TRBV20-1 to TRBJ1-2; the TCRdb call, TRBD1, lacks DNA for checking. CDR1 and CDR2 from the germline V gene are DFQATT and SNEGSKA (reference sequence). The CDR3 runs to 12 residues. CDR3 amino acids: CSAPDTDYGYTF.

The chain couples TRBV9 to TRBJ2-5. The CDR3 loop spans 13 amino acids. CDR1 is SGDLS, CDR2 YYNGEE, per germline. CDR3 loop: CASSVENQETQYF.

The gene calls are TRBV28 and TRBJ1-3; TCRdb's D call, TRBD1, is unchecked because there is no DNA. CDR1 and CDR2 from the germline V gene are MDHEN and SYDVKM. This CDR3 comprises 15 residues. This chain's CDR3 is CASSFPRTGGNTIYF.

The CDR3 here is CASSKGLVNSPLHF. The V and J genes are TRBV6-1 and TRBJ1-6. This CDR3 is 14 amino acids long. Germline-derived CDR1 and CDR2 are MNHNS and SASEGT.